This TCR beta chain is from a study of OX40 agonist ivuxolimab in advanced cancers. Study-level background: Age averaged around 60 years (range about 20 to 79), and just over 80% were male.

This clone was picked up one time. What it binds is unknown. The germline CDR1 and CDR2 sequences are SGHTA and FQGTGA. Between the trimmed V and J ends, which lost 4 bases and 6 bases, there was a span of 16 bases. The CDR3 contains 14 residues. Profiled with immunoSEQ multiplex PCR; TCRdb holds only in-frame clones, not every one. The sample holds some 70,000 clones, about 81% seen once. Findings and caveats of the study: Partly responding patients at 0.1-3.0 mg/kg showed some of the smallest clonal expansion.

This sequence was found in an adult with an advanced solid tumor such as melanoma, head and neck, liver or kidney cancer. The rearrangement links TRBV7-3 to TRBJ2-7; either TRBD1 or TRBD2 may fit D (5 bases each). The sample in question was CD4+ or CD8+ T cells sorted from blood, obtained in a trial of the OX40 agonist ivuxolimab. The CDR3: CASSSARDVGEQYF. In DNA form, the CDR3 reads TGTGCCAGCAGCTCCGCAAGGGACGTAGGCGAGCAGTACTTC.